Below are 8 T cell receptor beta chains sequenced from a single sample in a study of OX40 agonist ivuxolimab in advanced cancers. Library method: the immunoSEQ multiplex PCR assay. TCRdb took over this immuneACCESS table, retaining in-frame rearrangements with V and J assigned. Such tables are incomplete; in checked studies, under half of the missing clones stem from an unresolved V gene, and the remainder is unexplained. Here the sample has fewer than 90,000 clones; roughly 84% occur a single time. Around 0.23% of the sample comes from the top ten. The sequencing used CD4+ or CD8+ T cells sorted from blood, collected in a trial of the OX40 agonist ivuxolimab. The origin of the receptors is an adult with an advanced solid tumor such as melanoma, head and neck, liver or kidney cancer.

V gene TRBV11-3 combines with J gene TRBJ2-2; D not certain. Germline lookup yields CDR1 SGHNT and CDR2 YENEEA. CDR3 length: 16 amino acids. V lost 4 bases and J lost 4, with 16 bases in between. The CDR3 sequence is CASSSHLKSGTGELFF. The CDR3 DNA reads TGTGCCAGCAGCTCCCACTTGAAATCGGGCACCGGGGAGCTGTTTTTT.

The chain carries TRBV19 and TRBJ2-7, with 10 nucleotides matching TRBD1. Trimming at V came to 4 bases and at J to 6 bases, leaving 6 bases not matched to a gene. The germline V gene has CDR1 LNHDA and CDR2 SQIVND (reference sequence). The CDR3 covers 14 residues. CDR3 DNA: TGTGCCAGTAGTAACCGGGACAGGGGTAGCGAGCAGTACTTC. Protein sequence: CASSNRDRGSEQYF.

This chain connects TRBV18 to TRBJ2-3; weak D call: TRBD1 (6 bases). Germline V lookup: CDR1 KGHSH, CDR2 LQKENI. The CDR3 runs to 15 residues. Between the trimmed V and J ends, which lost 3 bases and 2 bases, there was a span of 12 bases. The CDR3 region has the DNA TGTGCCAGCTCACCTCGGACAGAACCCACAGATACGCAGTATTTT. This codes for CASSPRTEPTDTQYF.

This clone has a handful of counts. The chain joins TRBV18 to TRBJ1-1, with D possibly TRBD1 on 6 matching bases. This CDR3 comprises 16 residues. CDR1 and CDR2 (germline): KGHSH, LQKENI. Trimming cost V 3 bases and J 0 bases, with 14 bases left between them. In DNA form, the CDR3 reads TGTGCCAGCTCACCCTTTGCCAGGGGCATGAACACTGAAGCTTTCTTT. It codes for CASSPFARGMNTEAFF.

This clone was counted between two and nine times. The V and J genes are TRBV19 and TRBJ2-7; 7 positions match TRBD1. Germline loops: CDR1 LNHDA, CDR2 SQIVND (reference sequence). V lost 6 bases and J lost 5; bases outside the gene matches: 13. The CDR3 totals 15 residues. CDR3 DNA: TGTGCCAGTAGCTCCCCGGGACAGCGTTTGGACGAGCAGTACTTC. It translates to CASSSPGQRLDEQYF.

The chain has TRBV10-3 and TRBJ2-2, with D perhaps matching TRBD2 (6 bases). The CDR3 covers 13 residues. The ends were cut back, 8 bases at V and 1 base at J, with 8 bases in the middle. Germline V gene lookup returns CDR1 ENHRY and CDR2 SYGVKD. CDR3 region: CAIRGKNTGELFF. As DNA, the CDR3 is TGTGCCATCCGGGGGAAGAACACCGGGGAGCTGTTTTTT.

The DNA of the CDR3 is TGTGCCAGTAGTATAGAGGTCCTTAATGAAAAACTGTTTTTT. The encoded protein is CASSIEVLNEKLFF. J is TRBJ1-4 and V is TRBV19; no clear D gene. The CDR3 contains 14 residues. CDR1 and CDR2 from the germline V gene are LNHDA and SQIVND (reference sequence). Trimming removed 0 bases from V and 4 bases from J, with 6 bases in between.

Regarding this clone: The sample carries other DNA sequences with the same CDR3. J is TRBJ2-1 and V is TRBV5-1; TRBD2 agrees at 10 bases. The CDR3 runs 15 residues. Per the germline V gene, CDR1 is SGHRS and CDR2 is YFSETQ. V lost 0 bases, J lost 3 bases, and 0 bases stayed unmatched. CDR3 sequence (DNA): TGCGCCAGCAGCTTGGGGACTAGCGGCTACAATGAGCAGTTCTTC. Protein sequence: CASSLGTSGYNEQFF.